One T cell receptor beta chain is described in this entry. What it recognizes is unknown. V was clipped by 3 bases and J by 2 bases; unmatched bases: 7. The CDR3 has 16 residues. The germline gives CDR1 MGHRA, CDR2 YSYEKL. The PCR contained 60 Vbeta and 13 Jbeta primers. Sequenced by immunoSEQ multiplex PCR; TCRdb stores in-frame clones only, minus some. The sample records 200,000 or so clones, roughly 84% being singletons. This sample is part of a study of cytomegalovirus exposure and HLA in healthy donors. Findings and caveats of the study: Relative to equally common others, HLA-associated TCR beta chains showed greater clonal expansion in a later analysis.

Sequencing was performed on PBMCs. This rearrangement joins TRBV4-1 to TRBJ2-5; 9 nucleotides align to TRBD1. The TCR comes from a boy aged 5-17 years in good health and CMV-seronegative. The CDR3 region is CASSQLQGAQQETQYF. CDR3 nucleotides: TGCGCCAGCAGCCAGTTACAGGGGGCCCAACAAGAGACCCAGTACTTC.